The TCR beta chain described here comes from a study of blood T cell repertoires in COVID-19. Study as a whole: Samples representing acute and convalescent COVID-19 were sourced from the United States, Italy and Spain. T cells, B-cell-depleted T cells, or PBMCs supplied cDNA or gDNA.

Authors' methods: Using reference gene primer amplification, nucleated cell counts were estimated. Assay used: immunoSEQ multiplex PCR; TCRdb lists only in-frame clones, some missing. That table supplies the V and J calls and clone size; D and trimming were determined from the DNA. The sample has around 100,000 clones, approximately 84% seen once; the top ten hold more than 9%. Germline assignment: CDR1 SGHAT and CDR2 FQDESV (reference sequence). The CDR3 length is 15 residues. Losses at the gene ends were 6 bases for V and 12 bases for J; bases not matched to a gene: 12. This chain connects TRBV11-1 to TRBJ2-1, with TRBD2 matching 12 bases. Sequencing input: peripheral blood. The sequence was collected from a man aged 35-49 years with active or convalescent COVID-19. The CDR3 sequence: CASRPVRTSGERQFF. CDR3 DNA: TGTGCCAGCAGACCTGTCCGGACTAGCGGGGAGAGGCAGTTCTTC.